These 19 T cell receptor beta chains originate from one sample sequenced in a study of CD8+ T cells in alopecia areata. RNA extraction and reverse transcription yielded cDNA as sequencing template. Sequencing used immunoSEQ multiplex PCR; TCRdb keeps in-frame clones, though not all of them. The sample was found to contain around 110,000 clones, and every one recurs. Input material: lesional skin. The source of these receptors is a C3H/HeJ mouse with alopecia areata. MHC haplotype of the strain: H2-k.

This clone was picked up a small number of times. Any gene name here is a mouse gene name. This CDR3 reads CASSLQGSQNTLYF. The part of the CDR3 DNA that was read is TGTGCAAGCAGCTTACAGGGGAGTCAAAAC. The chain combines TRBV16 with TRBJ2-4; maybe TRBD1 (6 bases). The read stops 4 residues short of the end of the CDR3; the missing end is completed from the germline J gene. The V gene's germline CDR1 is SGHSA and CDR2 FRNQAP. V lost 2 bases and J lost 0, with 6 bases in between. The length of the CDR3 is 14 residues.

This clone was seen many times. Gene names follow the mouse nomenclature. The read finishes 4 residues shy of the CDR3 end, and the germline J gene is used to complete it. The gene calls are TRBV1 and TRBJ2-2; TRBD1 matches at 9 bases. This CDR3 is built from 16 residues. CDR1 is NSQYPW, CDR2 LRSPGD, per germline (reference sequence). V lost 2 bases, J lost 2 bases, and 3 bases stayed unmatched. CDR3 DNA, as far as it was read: TGCACCTGCAGTGCAACACAGGGGGCGAACACCGGG. Translation gives CTCSATQGANTG. The full CDR3 protein reads CTCSATQGANTGQLYF.

In its sample, this clone was seen many times. Any gene name here is a mouse gene name. The CDR3 extends 4 residues past the end of the read, so its final part is completed from the germline J gene. The chain links TRBV13-3 to TRBJ2-1; TRBD2 matches at 8 bases. V lost 0 bases and J lost 3; bases outside the gene matches: 5. This CDR3 comprises 16 residues. Looked up from germline, CDR1 is NNHDY and CDR2 is SYVADS. This chain's CDR3 is CASSDAKLGVYAEQFF. CDR3 bases read: TGTGCCAGCAGTGATGCTAAACTGGGGGTCTATGCT.

This clone showed up just a few times. Gene names denote mouse genes. The read ends 4 residues before the CDR3 terminus; that terminus is restored from the germline J gene. The rearrangement links TRBV17 to TRBJ2-7, with D possibly being TRBD2 (6 bases). The CDR3 runs to 15 residues. Trimming took off 3 bases at V and 0 bases at J, with 12 bases between the two ends. Looked up from germline, CDR1 is MNHDT and CDR2 is YYDKIL. The CDR3 loop is CASSSWGQSSYEQYF. The part of the CDR3 DNA that was read is TGTGCTAGCAGTAGCTGGGGCCAGAGCTCCTAT.

This clone came up a few times. Mouse gene names and germline throughout. The read comes to an end 4 residues before the CDR3 does, leaving the germline J gene to fill in the end. The chain links TRBV13-3 to TRBJ2-7; D is perhaps TRBD1 (6 bases). Germline V gene data show CDR1 as NNHDY and CDR2 as SYVADS. The V end was cut by 3 bases, the J end by 1 base, with 11 bases between. This CDR3 region has 14 residues. CDR3 bases read: TGTGCCAGCAGTGGAGGGGGTGGTTCCTAT. It specifies CASSGGGGSY. The full CDR3 protein reads CASSGGGGSYEQYF.

The table lists this clone with many counts. The germline and genes are mouse ones. The read ends 4 residues shy of where the CDR3 ends; the end is completed using the germline J gene. The same CDR3 is also encoded by other DNA sequences in this sample. The chain employs TRBV1 and TRBJ2-1; 8 bases are a match to TRBD2. The CDR3 covers 15 residues. Germline trimming cut 0 bases from V and 3 bases from J; bases unmatched to any gene: 1. Germline CDR1 NSQYPW, CDR2 LRSPGD (reference sequence). The CDR3 sequence: CTCSADGTGYAEQFF. The part of the CDR3 DNA that was read is TGCACCTGCAGTGCAGATGGGACTGGCTATGCT.

This clone was seen repeatedly, ten times or more. Genes here carry mouse names. The CDR3 end lies 4 residues beyond the end of the read and is filled in from the germline J gene. The chain combines TRBV13-3 with TRBJ2-1; D is unresolved. Germline assignment: CDR1 NNHDY and CDR2 SYVADS. V was trimmed by 0 bases and J by 0 bases, leaving 7 bases between them. This CDR3 comprises 15 residues. The covered CDR3 bases are TGTGCCAGCAGTGATGCAACAGATAACTATGCT. It codes for CASSDATDNYA. The entire CDR3 protein reads CASSDATDNYAEQFF.

About this clone: Genes and germline come from the mouse. CDR3 loop: CTCSADSAGGPNERLFF. The CDR3 DNA, read in part, is TGCACCTGCAGTGCAGATTCGGCAGGGGGCCCCAACGAA. The chain couples TRBV1 to TRBJ1-4, with TRBD1 identical over 8 bases. The missing CDR3 end, 4 residues past where the read stops, is filled in from the germline J gene. The CDR3 is 17 amino acids. Germline CDR1 and CDR2: NSQYPW and LRSPGD (reference sequence). Unmatched junction bases numbered 6, after V lost 0 bases and J lost 3 bases.

A word on this clone: Mouse gene names apply. Read sequence stops 4 residues before the CDR3 end, and the germline J gene provides the missing end. The chain employs TRBV1 and TRBJ2-7; 11 bases agree with TRBD2. V trimming: 1 base; J trimming: 2 bases; junction bases outside the gene matches: 4. The germline V gene has CDR1 NSQYPW and CDR2 LRSPGD (reference sequence). The CDR3 extends over 16 amino acids. The chain's CDR3 is CTCSAAGTGGPYEQYF. Partial CDR3 DNA: TGCACCTGCAGTGCAGCCGGGACTGGGGGTCCCTAT.

With regard to this clone: Each gene name is a mouse one. With the read ending 4 residues before the CDR3 end, the germline J gene is used to fill in that end. J is TRBJ2-3 and V is TRBV19; TRBD1 agrees at 10 bases. The germline gives CDR1 FNHDT, CDR2 SITEND (reference sequence). The junction had 3 bases not matched to a gene; V was cut back by 0 bases and J by 2 bases. The CDR3 covers 16 residues. The CDR3 reads CASSIVGTGDAETLYF. Partial CDR3 DNA: TGTGCCAGCAGTATAGTGGGGACAGGGGATGCAGAA.

This clone has only a few counts. TCRdb's protein does not match the DNA translation at residue 13; the protein provided is translated from the DNA. The gene names given are mouse names. The CDR3 end is not reached by the read, which stops 3 residues before it; the germline J gene fills it in. The chain has TRBV1 and TRBJ1-6; D possibly corresponds to TRBD1 (5 bases). TRBJ1-6 is an ORF; its function is uncertain. The CDR3 has 16 amino acids. The V gene lost 0 bases and the J gene lost 9 bases, with 15 bases spanning the gap. Per the germline V gene, CDR1 is NSQYPW and CDR2 is LRSPGD (reference sequence). The chain's CDR3 is CTCSAESQGGISPLYF. The CDR3 bases that were read are TGCACCTGCAGTGCAGAGAGCCAGGGAGGAATTTCGCCC.

In regard to this clone: Gene names are mouse gene names. This CDR3 is CTCSLGTNSNERLFF. The part of the CDR3 DNA that was read is TGCACCTGCAGTCTCGGGACAAATTCCAACGAA. The J gene is TRBJ1-4, the V gene TRBV1; weak D call: TRBD1 (6 bases). The CDR3 goes on 4 residues after the read ends, and that part is filled in from the germline J gene. Trimming shortened V by 5 bases and J by 1 base, and 11 bases separated the two germline ends. This CDR3 is 15 amino acids long. Per germline, CDR1 NSQYPW and CDR2 LRSPGD (reference sequence).

For this clone: Germline and genes: mouse. The read terminates 4 residues before the CDR3 end, so the remaining end is supplied by the germline J gene. This chain links TRBV13-3 with TRBJ1-1; 10 bases are shared with TRBD1. V lost 0 bases and J lost 4; bases outside the gene matches: 9. The CDR3 runs 17 residues. Looked up from germline, CDR1 is NNHDY and CDR2 is SYVADS. CDR3 DNA, as far as it was read: TGTGCCAGCAGTGATGCCCCCTCGACAGGGGGCCGCACA. This encodes CASSDAPSTGGRT. The entire CDR3 protein reads CASSDAPSTGGRTEVFF.

This clone was counted between two and nine times. The gene symbols are mouse symbols. The CDR3 extends 4 residues past the end of the read, so its final part is completed from the germline J gene. The chain employs TRBV17 and TRBJ2-1, with 8 positions matching TRBD1. This CDR3 is built from 14 residues. Germline V gives CDR1 MNHDT, CDR2 YYDKIL. The part of the CDR3 DNA that was read is TGTGCTAGCAGTAGTCGGACAGGGAGAGCT. It codes for CASSSRTGRA. The complete CDR3 reads CASSSRTGRAEQFF.

This clone appeared many times. Mouse gene names and germline throughout. The sequenced fragment ends 4 residues before the CDR3 boundary, so the rest is inferred from the germline J gene. The chain couples TRBV29 to TRBJ2-5; a possible D gene is TRBD2 (5 bases). CDR1 is MSHET and CDR2 is SYDVDS in the germline V gene. Trimming removed 1 base from V and 3 bases from J, with 5 bases in between. This CDR3 spans 13 amino acids. CDR3 DNA (partial): TGTGCTAGCAGTTTATTGGGGCAAGAC. This encodes CASSLLGQD. Given in full, the CDR3 is CASSLLGQDTQYF.

This clone came up many times. TCRdb gives a protein that differs at residue 12 from what the DNA encodes, so the protein here is translated from the DNA. Gene labels here are mouse ones. The CDR3 end is not reached by the read, which stops 3 residues before it; the germline J gene fills it in. The chain uses TRBV19 and TRBJ1-3, with TRBD1 identical over 8 bases. Germline V gene lookup returns CDR1 FNHDT and CDR2 SITEND (reference sequence). With V trimmed by 3 bases and J by 0 bases, 2 bases remained unmatched. The CDR3 consists of 15 residues. The DNA read from the CDR3 is TGTGCCAGCAGTACAGGGGGCCCTTCTGGAAATACG. Translating gives CASSTGGPSGNT. The full-length CDR3 reads as CASSTGGPSGNTLYF.

At least ten counts were recorded for this clone. Mouse germline and gene names are used. The read comes to an end 4 residues before the CDR3 does, leaving the germline J gene to fill in the end. This chain uses TRBV13-3 with TRBJ2-7; D is unclear. V gave up 0 bases and J gave up 2 bases, with 6 bases separating them. The CDR3 loop spans 13 amino acids. Germline values: CDR1 NNHDY, CDR2 SYVADS. CDR3 amino acids: CASSDGQTYEQYF. CDR3 DNA, as far as it was read: TGTGCCAGCAGTGATGGCCAGACCTAT.

As to this clone: Genes and germline are mouse. The CDR3 end falls 4 residues outside the read, so it is completed with the germline J gene. The chain couples TRBV19 to TRBJ2-1; the D is unclear. This CDR3 contains 13 residues. Germline V gives CDR1 FNHDT, CDR2 SITEND (reference sequence). The sequenced CDR3 bases are TGTGCCAGCAGTATAAAAGTCTGGGCT. This codes for CASSIKVWA. The CDR3 reads in full as CASSIKVWAEQFF.

This clone was picked up a small number of times. Gene names and germline refer to mouse. Coverage ceases 4 residues before the CDR3 finishes, and the germline J gene fills in the end. The chain uses TRBV19 and TRBJ2-2; TRBD1 aligns across 10 bases. From germline, CDR1 is FNHDT and CDR2 SITEND (reference sequence). This CDR3 has 15 residues. With V trimmed by 6 bases and J by 2 bases, 4 bases remained unmatched. CDR3 residues: CASTPGQGNTGQLYF. CDR3 DNA (partial): TGTGCCAGCACCCCGGGACAGGGGAACACCGGG.